This T cell receptor beta chain was identified during a study of blood T cell repertoires in COVID-19. Study information: There were acute and convalescent COVID-19 samples, and they came from the United States, Italy and Spain. T cells, B-cell-depleted T cells, or PBMCs supplied cDNA or gDNA.

The CDR3 sequence is 15 residues long. Germline V gene lookup returns CDR1 SGDLS and CDR2 YYNGEE. V was cut by 0 bases and J by 1 base, with 10 bases left in between. Produced via immunoSEQ multiplex PCR; TCRdb's table is partial and in-frame only. The sample records some 300,000 clones, roughly 88% being singletons. The J gene is TRBJ1-2, the V gene TRBV9; the D gene is possibly TRBD1 (5 bases). The TCR comes from a woman aged 30 to 39 who had recovered from COVID-19. The specimen sequenced was peripheral blood. The chain's CDR3 is CASSVDGGYNYGYTF. CDR3 in DNA: TGTGCCAGCAGCGTAGATGGGGGGTATAACTATGGCTACACCTTC.